This T cell receptor (beta chain) was recorded in a study of T-cell memory formation after mild COVID-19. Study summary: TCR clusters were mostly donor specific.

Germline CDR1 reads MGHDK; CDR2 reads SYGVNS. V was cut by 8 bases and J by 2 bases, with 18 bases left in between. The CDR3 runs 15 residues. General study findings and limits: The study found balanced CD4/CD8 in clones contracting day 15 to 85 and a CD4+ lean in later expanders.

Using constant-segment primers, 5'RACE produced TCR alpha and TCR beta cDNA libraries carrying sample barcodes and UMIs. Each CDR3 protein is one row after TCRdb ran MiXCR on the 5' RACE reads. Altogether 150,000 to 200,000 distinct CDR3 sequences are present, under 15% being singletons, with the ten largest covering approximately 3.4%. Comments on this clonotype: Its antigen is not known.

J is TRBJ2-5 and V is TRBV25-1; the D gene is possibly TRBD1 (6 bases). The TCR originated in a man between 18 and 29 years old who had mild COVID-19 (a few samples of this study predate the infection). Cell type and time point are not known. The sample consisted of PBMCs or a T cell subset sorted from them (not recorded which). In DNA, the CDR3 is TGTGCCAGCGGGTTGCTTGGACAGTTACAAGAGACCCAGTACTTC. Its translation: CASGLLGQLQETQYF.